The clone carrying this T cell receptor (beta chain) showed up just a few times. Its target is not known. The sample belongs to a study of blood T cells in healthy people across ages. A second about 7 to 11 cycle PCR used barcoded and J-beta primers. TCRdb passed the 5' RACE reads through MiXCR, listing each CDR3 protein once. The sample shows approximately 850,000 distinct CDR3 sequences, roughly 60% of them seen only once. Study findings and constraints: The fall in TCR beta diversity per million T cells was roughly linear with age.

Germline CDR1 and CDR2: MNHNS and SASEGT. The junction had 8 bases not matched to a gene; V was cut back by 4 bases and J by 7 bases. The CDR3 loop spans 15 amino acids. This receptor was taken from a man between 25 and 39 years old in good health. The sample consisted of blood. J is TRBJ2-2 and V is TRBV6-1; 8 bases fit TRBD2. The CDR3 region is CASSASAGVIGELFF. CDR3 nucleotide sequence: TGTGCCAGCAGTGCCTCAGCGGGAGTTATCGGGGAGCTGTTTTTT.